Presented here are 11 T cell receptor beta chains from one specimen sequenced in a study of CD8 T cells in Susac syndrome. With random hexamers, roughly 0.45 to 1 ug RNA was reverse transcribed. In TCRdb, the immunoSEQ multiplex PCR reads were re-called with MiXCR into one record per CDR3 protein. Of around 170,000 distinct CDR3 sequences in the sample, 85% to 95% were seen once. The sample was CD8+ T cells from PBMCs. The receptors stem from a human donor with Susac syndrome.

The V gene is TRBV5-6, the J gene TRBJ2-1, with 14 bases matching TRBD2. Trimming cost V 0 bases and J 9 bases; bases outside gene matches: 5. Germline V lookup: CDR1 SGHDT, CDR2 YYEEEE. This CDR3 contains 16 residues. The CDR3 DNA is TGTGCCAGCAGCTTGGGACTAGCGGGGGGGCCTAGTGAGCAGTTCTTC. Translating it yields CASSLGLAGGPSEQFF.

CDR3 region: CASSVAWQGGTYGYTF. The CDR3 DNA reads TGTGCCAGCAGCGTAGCTTGGCAGGGGGGAACATATGGCTACACCTTC. The rearrangement joins TRBV9 to TRBJ1-2, with TRBD1 matching 7 bases. Per the germline V gene, CDR1 is SGDLS and CDR2 is YYNGEE. V lost 0 bases to trimming and J lost 5 bases; unmatched junction nucleotides: 10. The CDR3 has 16 amino acids.

The V and J genes are TRBV29-1 and TRBJ2-1; 8 bases agree with TRBD1. The germline CDR1 and CDR2 sequences are SQVTM and ANQGSEA. V was pared by 7 bases and J by 7 bases, with 12 bases of the junction left unmatched. The CDR3 covers 14 residues. As DNA, the CDR3 is TGCAGCGATATACTCGGACAGGGCAGAAATGAGCAGTTCTTC. Protein product: CSDILGQGRNEQFF.

The rearrangement links TRBV6-5 to TRBJ1-2, with a weak D call TRBD1 (5 bases). CDR3 length: 12 amino acids. V dropped 6 bases and J dropped 8 bases, with 13 bases sitting between them. Germline assignment: CDR1 MNHEY and CDR2 SVGAGI. The CDR3 nucleotides read TGTGCCAGCAGCGATATAGGGGAAGGCTACACCTTC. Its translation is CASSDIGEGYTF.

The CDR3 reads CASSGDRRLFYEQYF. CDR3 bases: TGTGCCAGCTCAGGGGACAGGCGTTTATTCTACGAGCAGTACTTC. V is TRBV18 and J is TRBJ2-7; 8 bases fit TRBD1. This CDR3 comprises 15 residues. The ends lost 5 bases at V and 3 bases at J; junction bases unmatched: 9. In germline, CDR1 is KGHSH, CDR2 LQKENI.

The chain links TRBV20-1 to TRBJ1-5; no clear D. Germline-derived CDR1 and CDR2 are DFQATT and SNEGSKA (reference sequence). The germline V and J ends were trimmed by 5 bases and 0 bases, with 23 bases remaining between them. This CDR3 contains 18 residues. CDR3 protein: CSAGTELLTEHSNQPQHF. The CDR3 region has the DNA TGCAGTGCTGGAACGGAATTGCTGACGGAACATAGCAATCAGCCCCAGCATTTT.

The chain uses TRBV7-9 and TRBJ2-1; 8 positions agree with TRBD1. V trimming: 5 bases; J trimming: 10 bases; junction bases outside the gene matches: 1. Germline CDR1 and CDR2: SEHNR and FQNEAQ (reference sequence). This CDR3 region has 11 residues. The CDR3: CASSRQGEQFF. CDR3 DNA sequence: TGTGCCAGCAGCCGACAGGGGGAGCAGTTCTTC. The variable domain in full, with the rest retrieved from reference TRBV7-9 and TRBJ2-1, is DTGVSQNPRHKITKRGQNVTFRCDPISEHNRLYWYRQTLGQGPEFLTYFQNEAQLEKSRLLSDRFSAERPKGSFSTLEIQRTEQGDSAMYLCASSRQGEQFFGPGTRLTVL.

The genes are TRBV5-1 and TRBJ2-7; tentatively, D is TRBD1 (5 bases). Germline V gene data show CDR1 as SGHRS and CDR2 as YFSETQ. The CDR3 is 14 amino acids. V lost 3 bases, J lost 2 bases, and 12 bases lay in between. The CDR3 region has the DNA TGCGCCAGCAGCTCGTACACAGGTCCCTACGAGCAGTACTTC. Amino acids: CASSSYTGPYEQYF.

The chain couples TRBV2 to TRBJ2-7, with 7 bases aligning to TRBD1. From germline, CDR1 is SNHLY and CDR2 FYNNEI. The CDR3 contains 14 residues. V dropped 2 bases and J dropped 5; count of bases not matched to a gene: 6. DNA for the CDR3: TGTGCCAGCAGTGAAAGGGGGACAGTCCACGAGCAGTACTTC. Translation: CASSERGTVHEQYF.

The chain employs TRBV27 and TRBJ2-7; D may be TRBD1 (5 bases). The CDR3 totals 14 residues. Germline V gene data show CDR1 as MNHEY and CDR2 as SMNVEV (reference sequence). Trimming removed 2 bases at V and 4 bases at J, with 12 bases between. The CDR3 region has the DNA TGTGCCAGCAGTTTACAGGGTCCTTGGTACGAGCAGTACTTC. The encoded protein is CASSLQGPWYEQYF.

The chain recombines TRBV6-6 with TRBJ2-4; D is uncertain. CDR1 is MNHNY and CDR2 is SVGAGI in the germline V gene (reference sequence). Trimming left V 10 bases short and J 6 bases short, with 13 bases between. This CDR3 has 12 residues. This CDR3 reads CATRTKLNIQYF. In nucleotides, the CDR3 is TGTGCCACCAGGACGAAACTAAACATTCAGTACTTC.